The clone carrying this T cell receptor (beta chain) was counted only a few times. Both TRBC1 and TRBC2 were covered by a beta constant-region primer of two equimolar oligonucleotides. Four rounds of PCR amplified the ligated cDNA using nested alpha and beta constant-region primers plus SP2. A 12-nucleotide UMI and the SP2 primer were added to the cDNA 3' end by oligonucleotide ligation. TCRdb processed the UMI-ligation and nested PCR reads anew with MiXCR; each CDR3 protein has one entry. The sample has around 110,000 distinct CDR3 sequences; just over 35% are singletons. The sample is drawn from a study of naive and memory T cell subsets. CDR3 length: 12 amino acids. V gave up 6 bases and J gave up 7 bases, with 12 bases separating them. Looked up from germline, CDR1 is MNHEY and CDR2 is SVGAGI.

The chain combines TRBV6-5 with TRBJ1-2; D may be TRBD1 (5 bases). Specimen: central memory CD4+ T cells from blood. This clonotype originated in a human donor in good health. In nucleotides, the CDR3 is TGTGCCAGCAGACGGCAGGGCAGTGGCTACACCTTC. This sequence encodes CASRRQGSGYTF.